This entry is about one TCR beta chain. The data are from a study of blood T cell repertoires in COVID-19. The wider study: Sites across the United States, Italy and Spain contributed samples from acute and convalescent COVID-19. PBMCs, B-cell-depleted T cells, or T cells were the source of the cDNA or gDNA that made up the material.

As processed by the authors: By means of reference gene primer amplification, nucleated cell counts were estimated. Clones were read by immunoSEQ multiplex PCR, and TCRdb kept only the in-frame ones, dropping some. That table gives V, J and clone size, and the DNA gave D and trimming. The profile covers under 35,000 clones, with roughly 90% appearing a single time and over 11% taken by the ten largest. Germline CDR1 is MNHEY and CDR2 is SVGAGI. Losses at the gene ends were 4 bases for V and 10 bases for J; bases not matched to a gene: 13. This CDR3 contains 16 residues. This chain uses TRBV6-5 with TRBJ1-6; 7 bases are shared with TRBD1. What was sequenced was peripheral blood. The receptor was derived from a human donor with active COVID-19. The donor label of this sample is uncertain. The CDR3 sequence is CASSFSDRVSGSPLHF. DNA of the CDR3: TGTGCCAGCAGTTTCTCAGACAGGGTGAGTGGATCACCCCTCCACTTT.